A few counts support the clone carrying this T cell receptor beta chain. What it binds is unknown. The data stem from a study of T cell responses to AZD1222 COVID-19 vaccine. Study-wide context: Pooling of second doses given at about 4 or about 12 weeks was done. Points from the study as a whole: Of spike-specific TCRs, nearly half reportedly target regions left unmutated in variants. Vaccination with two AZD1222 doses was followed by a rise in Spike-specific TCR breadth and depth. Baseline serostatus was positive in only six AZD1222 recipients.

TCRdb's copy holds only in-frame clones and misses some; the assay was immunoSEQ multiplex PCR. The sample consists of about 130,000 clones, approximately 94% of them appearing once. V shed 1 base and J shed 8 bases, with 11 bases lying between them. Looked up from germline, CDR1 is LNHNV and CDR2 is YYDKDF (reference sequence). CDR3 size: 13 residues. V usage is TRBV15 and J usage is TRBJ1-2; D gene ambiguous. This clonotype originated in an adult in good health. This specimen was peripheral blood, taken on day 0 of AZD1222 vaccination. The CDR3 loop is CATSRGVGEGYTF. The CDR3 nucleotides are TGTGCCACCAGCAGAGGAGTTGGGGAAGGCTACACCTTC. The full variable domain, its missing parts supplied by reference TRBV15 and TRBJ1-2, is DAMVIQNPRYQVTQFGKPVTLSCSQTLNHNVMYWYQQKSSQAPKLLFHYYDKDFNNEADTPDNFQSRRPNTSFCFLDIRSPGLGDTAMYLCATSRGVGEGYTFGSGTRLTVV.